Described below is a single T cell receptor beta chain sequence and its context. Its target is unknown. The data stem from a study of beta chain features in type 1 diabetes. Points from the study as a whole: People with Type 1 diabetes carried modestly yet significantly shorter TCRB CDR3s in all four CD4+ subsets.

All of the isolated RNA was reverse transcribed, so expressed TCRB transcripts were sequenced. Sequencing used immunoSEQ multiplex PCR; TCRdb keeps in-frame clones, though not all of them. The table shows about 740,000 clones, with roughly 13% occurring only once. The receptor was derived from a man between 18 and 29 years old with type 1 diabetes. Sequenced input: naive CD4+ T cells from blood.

CDR3 DNA sequence: TGCAGCGTTGACCCAGGGGGGGACCTTCAGTACTTC. Encoded protein: CSVDPGGDLQYF. The chain links TRBV29-1 to TRBJ2-7, with D tentatively TRBD1 or TRBD2 (7 bases each). The V gene's germline CDR1 is SQVTM and CDR2 ANQGSEA. The CDR3 spans 12 residues. V lost 3 bases, J lost 10 bases, and 16 bases lay in between.